The clone carrying this TCR beta chain was detected a few times. This entry is derived from a study of blood T cell repertoires in COVID-19. Study information: PBMCs, B-cell-depleted T cells, or T cells were the source of the cDNA or gDNA that made up the material.

Sequencing was performed with immunoSEQ multiplex PCR; in TCRdb, only in-frame clones are kept and a portion is missing. The sample lists 55,000 to 80,000 clones; more than 65% were seen once. CDR1 and CDR2 from the germline V gene are SGHTA and FQGNSA. Germline trimming cut 3 bases from V and 4 bases from J; bases unmatched to any gene: 5. The CDR3 length is 14 residues. The clonotype comes from a woman of 80 years or more with active or convalescent COVID-19. Material: peripheral blood. V and J are TRBV7-2 and TRBJ2-5; 7 nucleotides agree with TRBD1. CDR3 loop: CASSFRQGGETQYF. The CDR3 DNA reads TGTGCCAGCAGCTTTCGACAGGGCGGAGAGACCCAGTACTTC.